Given below is one TCR beta chain in context. This clonotype was picked up many times. The clone's antigen remains unknown. The record has no base qualities; no much larger clone is one base away. The source of the sample is a study of response to subunit inactivated influenza vaccine listed by TCRdb under 2018. A note on the overall study: Deep quantitative profiling of the T cell receptor repertoire was used in the study to follow responses to a trivalent subunit inactivated influenza vaccine.

Libraries were prepared through RT-PCR. Sequencing instrument: Illumina HiSeq 2500. The public reads were reanalyzed by TCRdb: fastp trimming at Q25, MiXCR alignment, in-frame beta chains only. Each CDR3 protein appears once, grouped with its most common genes and DNA. This sample is represented by 800,000 to 1,000,000 distinct CDR3 sequences; around 20% of them were singletons. The ten most abundant clones make up about a tenth of the sample. General conclusions and limits of the study: The authors proposed that each seasonal influenza vaccination may bring in only a limited number of new T cells.

From the cysteine up to the phenylalanine, the CDR3 has a length of 15 residues. The only DNA kept is the CDR3, 45 bases in frame from the first base. CDR1 DFQATT and CDR2 SNEGSKA are derived from the germline V gene (reference sequence). V was cut back by 2 bases and J by 5 bases, leaving a gap of 18 bases between them. This TCR was sampled from a man aged 50-60 years who received an inactivated influenza vaccine. Donor details come from another sample of the same person, matched by shared clones. Sequenced material: PBMCs from blood, taken around 5 days after vaccination. The rearranged chain carries TRBV20-1 and TRBJ2-5; D gene: possibly TRBD1, on 6 matching bases. The CDR3 protein: CSARHGQFMLETQYF. Here is the DNA: TGCAGTGCTAGACATGGACAGTTTATGTTGGAGACCCAGTACTTC.